The 24 T cell receptor beta chains below come from one sample, sequenced in a study of blood T cell repertoires in COVID-19. The protocol was immunoSEQ multiplex PCR, while the TCRdb copy is restricted to in-frame clones and leaves out a portion. The sample has tens of thousands of clones; approximately 88% are singletons. The sequenced sample was peripheral blood. Receptors were obtained from a man aged 45 to 65 with COVID-19, enrolled during active disease.

V usage is TRBV19 and J usage is TRBJ1-6, with 9 bases matching TRBD1. V lost 8 bases and J lost 9; bases outside the gene matches: 11. Germline V gene data show CDR1 as LNHDA and CDR2 as SQIVND (reference sequence). The CDR3 extends over 15 amino acids. The CDR3 region has the DNA TGTGCCAGTGCCCCCGGACAGGGGTATCTTTCACCCCTCCACTTT. Its translation is CASAPGQGYLSPLHF.

The rearrangement joins TRBV6-2 or TRBV6-3 to TRBJ1-2; D is ambiguous. The CDR3 is 11 amino acids. The V and J ends lost 6 bases and 8 bases respectively, with 10 bases between them. Germline lookup yields CDR1 MNHEY and CDR2 SVGEGT. The CDR3 sequence is CASSPRGGYTF. In DNA, the CDR3 is TGTGCCAGCAGCCCACGAGGCGGCTACACCTTC.

This clone has a single count. The genes are TRBV27 and TRBJ1-5, with TRBD1 matching over 7 bases. This CDR3 is 15 amino acids long. From germline, CDR1 is MNHEY and CDR2 SMNVEV (reference sequence). The V gene end was trimmed by 1 base and the J gene end by 6 bases; junction bases not matched to a gene: 6. The CDR3 here is CASSLYGTAIQPQHF. DNA of the CDR3: TGTGCCAGCAGTTTATACGGGACAGCCATTCAGCCCCAGCATTTT.

J is TRBJ2-3 and V is TRBV6-1; 9 nucleotides agree with TRBD2. Unmatched junction bases numbered 9, after V lost 0 bases and J lost 5 bases. The CDR3 extends over 17 amino acids. CDR1 and CDR2 from the germline V gene are MNHNS and SASEGT. Here the CDR3 DNA reads TGTGCCAGCAGTGAAGCGCCCGGCGGGGGGGTTGTAGATACGCAGTATTTT. Its protein is CASSEAPGGGVVDTQYF.

This chain links TRBV6-5 with TRBJ1-1, with D maybe TRBD1 (5 bases). The CDR3 extends over 13 amino acids. Germline values: CDR1 MNHEY, CDR2 SVGAGI. V was pared by 6 bases and J by 4 bases, with 12 bases between. The CDR3 loop reads CASRDWRGTEAFF. In DNA form, the CDR3 reads TGTGCCAGCAGGGACTGGAGGGGCACTGAAGCTTTCTTT.

This clone has only a few counts. Other DNA sequences in this sample translate to the same CDR3. This chain joins TRBV18 and TRBJ1-4; D not resolved. The CDR3 is made up of 13 amino acids. Trimming took 4 bases from V and 4 from J, leaving 7 bases between them. CDR1 is KGHSH and CDR2 is LQKENI in the germline V gene. This CDR3 reads CASSLLVNEKLFF. DNA of the CDR3: TGTGCCAGCTCACTGTTAGTTAATGAAAAACTGTTTTTT.

This clone was seen a handful of times. The chain couples TRBV6-2 or TRBV6-3 to TRBJ1-1; D not certain. The CDR3 sequence is 12 residues long. Deletions cut 4 bases from V and 2 bases from J, with 5 bases between. Germline values: CDR1 MNHEY, CDR2 SVGEGT. The DNA of the CDR3 is TGTGCCAGCAGTTTGTCAAACACTGAAGCTTTCTTT. It codes for CASSLSNTEAFF.

The J gene is TRBJ2-1, the V gene TRBV10-3; no reliable D call. Germline lookup yields CDR1 ENHRY and CDR2 SYGVKD. The CDR3 length is 14 residues. V was trimmed by 8 bases and J by 2 bases, leaving 13 bases between them. CDR3 in DNA: TGTGCCATCGGTGGAGAGAGCCCCTACAATGAGCAGTTCTTC. It translates to CAIGGESPYNEQFF.

The J gene is TRBJ1-2, the V gene TRBV7-9, with 7 nucleotides matching TRBD1. This CDR3 contains 13 residues. V dropped 5 bases and J dropped 8; count of bases not matched to a gene: 8. Germline loops: CDR1 SEHNR, CDR2 FQNEAQ (reference sequence). The CDR3 nucleotides are TGTGCCAGCAGCCGTACAGGGGTGATGGGCTACACCTTC. It is translated as CASSRTGVMGYTF. Drawing the rest from reference TRBV7-9 and TRBJ1-2, the complete variable domain is DTGVSQNPRHKITKRGQNVTFRCDPISEHNRLYWYRQTLGQGPEFLTYFQNEAQLEKSRLLSDRFSAERPKGSFSTLEIQRTEQGDSAMYLCASSRTGVMGYTFGSGTRLTVV.

The CDR3 here is CASSLNRELNAFF. The CDR3 DNA follows: TGTGCCAGCAGCTTAAACCGGGAATTGAACGCTTTCTTT. This chain uses TRBV11-1 with TRBJ1-1; no clear D gene. Germline V gene lookup returns CDR1 SGHAT and CDR2 FQDESV (reference sequence). The germline V and J ends were trimmed by 2 bases and 11 bases, with 15 bases remaining between them. The CDR3 totals 13 residues.

V is TRBV15 and J is TRBJ2-7; 9 nucleotides match TRBD1. Germline-derived CDR1 and CDR2 are LNHNV and YYDKDF (reference sequence). The J segment lost 3 bases and the V segment lost 3 bases, leaving 6 bases of the junction unmatched. The CDR3 contains 15 residues. The DNA for the CDR3 is TGTGCCACCAGCAGCCGAGGACAGGGGCTCTACGAGCAGTACTTC. Residues: CATSSRGQGLYEQYF.

This chain joins TRBV7-9 and TRBJ2-2; tentatively, D is TRBD1 (6 bases). Germline-derived CDR1 and CDR2 are SEHNR and FQNEAQ (reference sequence). The CDR3 totals 19 residues. V lost 1 base and J 6 bases, leaving 24 bases between the germline ends. The CDR3 spells CASSLGASRDIFRPGELFF. CDR3 in DNA: TGTGCCAGCAGCTTAGGAGCTTCACGGGACATCTTTCGTCCCGGGGAGCTGTTTTTT. The full variable domain, rest sourced from reference TRBV7-9 and TRBJ2-2, is DTGVSQNPRHKITKRGQNVTFRCDPISEHNRLYWYRQTLGQGPEFLTYFQNEAQLEKSRLLSDRFSAERPKGSFSTLEIQRTEQGDSAMYLCASSLGASRDIFRPGELFFGEGSRLTVL.

This sequence joins TRBV9 and TRBJ1-2; TRBD1 is a possible D gene (6 bases). V was shortened by 0 bases and J by 2 bases, with 11 bases between the two germline ends. Germline V gives CDR1 SGDLS, CDR2 YYNGEE. The CDR3 covers 15 residues. The CDR3 nucleotides are TGTGCCAGCAGCGTAGGAAGGGGGGGAAACTATGGCTACACCTTC. It translates to CASSVGRGGNYGYTF.

The V call is TRBV19, the J call TRBJ2-3, with 9 bases lining up with TRBD1. The CDR3 loop spans 12 amino acids. After removal of 4 bases from V and 14 bases from J, the junction contained 7 bases not matched to a gene. Germline CDR1 reads LNHDA; CDR2 reads SQIVND (reference sequence). The CDR3 is CASSTRQGVTYF. The CDR3 nucleotides are TGTGCCAGTAGTACCCGACAGGGGGTAACGTATTTT.

The chain uses TRBV28 and TRBJ1-5; the D gene is possibly TRBD1 (6 bases). This CDR3 comprises 18 residues. Trimming cost V 5 bases and J 0 bases, with 20 bases left between them. Looked up from germline, CDR1 is MDHEN and CDR2 is SYDVKM. The CDR3 spells CASSPPPLGTNSNQPQHF. CDR3 bases: TGTGCCAGCAGTCCGCCCCCGTTAGGGACAAATAGCAATCAGCCCCAGCATTTT.

The chain uses TRBV9 and TRBJ2-2; weak D call: TRBD1 (6 bases). This CDR3 is 15 amino acids long. Germline V gene data show CDR1 as SGDLS and CDR2 as YYNGEE. The germline V and J ends were trimmed by 0 bases and 7 bases, with 13 bases remaining between them. CDR3 nucleotide sequence: TGTGCCAGCAGCGTAGGTTGGGGGCACGGCGGGGAGCTGTTTTTT. Translated: CASSVGWGHGGELFF.

This clone was observed a few times. The chain has TRBV20-1 and TRBJ2-3; 9 bases align to TRBD2. The CDR3 is 16 amino acids. V gave up 3 bases and J gave up 2 bases; unmatched junction bases: 9. The germline CDR1 and CDR2 sequences are DFQATT and SNEGSKA (reference sequence). The CDR3 nucleotides read TGCAGTGCTAGTCGGCTAGCGGGGACAACCACAGATACGCAGTATTTT. This translates into CSASRLAGTTTDTQYF.

The rearrangement joins TRBV5-6 to TRBJ1-6, with TRBD1 as a possible D gene (6 bases). Trimming pared 0 bases from V and 10 bases from J, leaving 17 bases between. This CDR3 spans 16 amino acids. Germline CDR1 is SGHDT and CDR2 is YYEEEE. The CDR3 sequence: CASSLARGALYSPLHF. CDR3 nucleotides: TGTGCCAGCAGCTTGGCCAGGGGCGCATTATACTCACCCCTCCACTTT. The full variable domain, in which reference TRBV5-6 and TRBJ1-6 provide the parts outside the CDR3, is DAGVTQSPTHLIKTRGQQVTLRCSPKSGHDTVSWYQQALGQGPQFIFQYYEEEERQRGNFPDRFSGHQFPNYSSELNVNALLLGDSALYLCASSLARGALYSPLHFGNGTRLTVT.

The chain employs TRBV5-1 and TRBJ1-4; D not resolved. Germline V gene lookup returns CDR1 SGHRS and CDR2 YFSETQ. V was trimmed by 4 bases and J by 8 bases, leaving 15 bases between them. The CDR3 is 14 amino acids. This CDR3 reads CASSPRYLEEKLFF. The CDR3 DNA reads TGCGCCAGCAGCCCCCGGTATCTTGAAGAAAAACTGTTTTTT.

V and J are TRBV10-2 and TRBJ2-1; 7 nucleotides align to TRBD2. Germline V gene sequence: CDR1 WSHSY, CDR2 SAAADI. With V trimmed by 7 bases and J by 6 bases, 6 bases remained unmatched. The CDR3 covers 13 residues. As DNA, the CDR3 is TGCGCCAGCATTGGATGGGGGGGCAATGAGCAGTTCTTC. Translating it yields CASIGWGGNEQFF.

V and J are TRBV3-1 (or the pseudogene TRBV3-2) and TRBJ2-5, with D unresolved. Trimming stripped 1 base from V and 4 bases from J, with 4 bases between. The germline gives CDR1 LGHDT, CDR2 YNNKEL (reference sequence). The CDR3 is 12 amino acids. The CDR3: CASSQGRETQYF. In DNA, the CDR3 is TGTGCCAGCAGCCAAGGTCGAGAGACCCAGTACTTC.

This chain uses TRBV9 with TRBJ2-2; D is undetermined. The germline V gene has CDR1 SGDLS and CDR2 YYNGEE. The CDR3 has 12 residues. Trimming left V 3 bases short and J 8 bases short, with 8 bases between. CDR3 amino acids: CASSGARGELFF. CDR3 in DNA: TGTGCCAGCAGCGGGGCCCGGGGGGAGCTGTTTTTT.

This clone was recorded once. This CDR3 reads CASIPGGVNTEAFF. The DNA of the CDR3 is TGTGCCAGCATTCCGGGGGGCGTCAACACTGAAGCTTTCTTT. V gene TRBV7-9 combines with J gene TRBJ1-1, with D perhaps matching TRBD1 (6 bases). V lost 7 bases and J 2 bases, leaving 14 bases between the germline ends. This CDR3 is 14 amino acids long. Germline V gene sequence: CDR1 SEHNR, CDR2 FQNEAQ (reference sequence).

The J gene is TRBJ2-3, the V gene TRBV7-2; 9 positions agree with TRBD2. The CDR3 runs to 13 residues. After removal of 7 bases from V and 8 bases from J, the junction contained 7 bases not matched to a gene. Germline loops: CDR1 SGHTA, CDR2 FQGNSA. CDR3 sequence reads: CASKLAGFFTQYF. The DNA of the CDR3 is TGTGCCAGCAAACTAGCGGGCTTTTTTACGCAGTATTTT.